These 2 T cell receptor beta chains came from one sample sequenced in a study of shared clonotypes between healthy human individuals. TCRdb keeps only in-frame clones here, not all; method: immunoSEQ multiplex PCR. The repertoire holds roughly 530,000 clones, with 90% to 97% as singletons. The sequencing input was naive CD4+ T cells sorted from blood. Stated subset: CD45RA+ positively selected. These receptors all come from a woman younger than 45 in good health.

CDR3 amino acids: CASSKVRRTGELFF. CDR3 bases: TGTGCCAGCTCTAAGGTACGTCGTACCGGGGAGCTGTTTTTT. The chain joins TRBV18 to TRBJ2-2; D uncertain. This CDR3 comprises 14 residues. Germline values: CDR1 KGHSH, CDR2 LQKENI. Trimming took 6 bases from V and 5 from J, leaving 13 bases between them. Based on the CDR3 plus reference TRBV18 and TRBJ2-2, the full variable domain is NAGVMQNPRHLVRRRGQEARLRCSPMKGHSHVYWYRQLPEEGLKFMVYLQKENIIDESGMPKERFSAEFPKEGPSILRIQQVVRGDSAAYFCASSKVRRTGELFFGEGSRLTVL.

The genes are TRBV6-1 and TRBJ1-2; perhaps TRBD1 as D (6 bases). The ends were cut back, 1 base at V and 7 bases at J, with 13 bases in the middle. The germline gives CDR1 MNHNS, CDR2 SASEGT. The CDR3 is 14 residues long. CDR3 in amino acids: CASSEVRGGAGYTF. CDR3 coding DNA: TGTGCCAGCAGTGAAGTTAGAGGGGGGGCTGGCTACACCTTC.